The present entry profiles one T cell receptor beta chain with its context. This specimen comes from a study of blood T cell repertoires in COVID-19. Across the whole study: The cDNA or gDNA used as material had been derived from T cells, B-cell-depleted T cells, or PBMCs.

Germline V gene lookup returns CDR1 SGHAT and CDR2 FQDESV (reference sequence). The CDR3 totals 15 residues. J lost 5 bases, V lost 5 bases, and 9 bases had no gene match. Adults between roughly 18 and 95 years of age took part from more than 20 US areas. Grouping used clinical history reported by participants in a survey and questionnaire. In the original analysis: Estimation of nucleated cell counts relied on the amplification of reference gene primers. Assay: immunoSEQ multiplex PCR; the TCRdb copy retains only in-frame clones and omits some. V and J calls and clone size are copied from that table; D and trimming were computed from the DNA. The repertoire holds about 330,000 clones, with 80% to 95% as singletons.

The sample was PBMCs or T cells enriched from blood (not recorded which). The V gene is TRBV11-1, the J gene TRBJ1-1, with TRBD1 identical over 9 bases. The TCR was taken from a woman between 25 and 40 years old who had recovered from COVID-19. The CDR3 sequence: CASSRNRGPGTEAFF. The CDR3 DNA is TGTGCCAGCAGCCGCAACAGGGGGCCGGGAACTGAAGCTTTCTTT.